This TCR beta chain was identified in a study of blood T cells in healthy people across ages. For the second PCR, which ran for about 7 to 11 cycles, a sample-barcoded 5' primer and a J-beta primer mix were used. TCRdb reprocessed the 5' RACE reads via MiXCR and lists one record per CDR3 protein. The table has approximately 800,000 distinct CDR3 sequences, around 36% seen once. The CDR3 runs to 14 residues. The chain employs TRBV21-1 and TRBJ2-5; TRBD1 is the table's D call, not checked against the DNA. The J call may be incorrect, as the DNA end agrees better with TRBJ2-7. TRBV21-1 is noted as a pseudogene. Source material: blood. This TCR was sampled from a man in his late teens or twenties in good health. CDR3 nucleotide sequence: TGTGCCAGCAACTATTACCGGGACAGGGGCGAGCAGTACTTC. Translating it yields CASNYYRDRGEQYF.